The next 11 T cell receptor beta chains were all read from a single sample in a study of early T cells in non-severe SARS-CoV-2 infection (dated by TCRdb to the early 2020s). Receptors were amplified or captured by 5' RACE. Sequencing was performed on a NextSeq 500. TCRdb reanalyzed the raw reads on its own, using fastp at Q25 for trimming and MiXCR for clone calling, and kept in-frame beta chains. Each record represents a unique CDR3 protein, reported with the most common genes and DNA among its rows. The table for this sample lists 87,000 or so distinct CDR3 sequences; 11% to 15% of them were counted only once. Clones ranked in the top ten supply roughly 6.5% of the sample. Sequenced: whole blood. The receptors originated from an adult who was a healthcare worker with PCR-confirmed SARS-CoV-2 infection or an uninfected control (not recorded which).

This clonotype was counted only a few times. J is TRBJ1-3 and V is TRBV7-2; D not certain. V lost 0 bases to trimming and J lost 0 bases, with 9 bases between them. CDR1 is SGHTA and CDR2 is FQGNSA in the germline V gene. The CDR3 runs 16 residues. The CDR3 nucleotides are TGTGCCAGCAGCTTAGCGCCCGGCTACTCTGGAAACACCATATATTTT. Translating it yields CASSLAPGYSGNTIYF.

The CDR3 DNA is TGTGCCAGCAGTGAGGCGCCAGGACAGGGGAGCGAAAAACTGTTTTTT. Amino acids: CASSEAPGQGSEKLFF. V gene TRBV2 combines with J gene TRBJ1-4; 9 bases map to TRBD1. Trimming took 3 bases from V and 8 from J; bases not matched to a gene: 10. This CDR3 comprises 16 residues. Germline V gene data show CDR1 as SNHLY and CDR2 as FYNNEI.

CDR3 loop: CASSLLSGADQPQHF. The CDR3 DNA sequence: TGTGCCAGCAGCTTGTTGTCAGGGGCAGATCAGCCCCAGCATTTT. This chain uses TRBV5-5 with TRBJ1-5; possible D gene TRBD1, 6 bases. In germline, CDR1 is SGHKS, CDR2 YYEKEE (reference sequence). The CDR3 covers 15 residues. Trimming took 1 base from V and 5 from J, leaving 13 bases between them.

The chain joins TRBV7-2 to TRBJ2-7, with D perhaps matching TRBD2 (6 bases). The CDR3 is 13 amino acids. Trimming took off 4 bases at V and 5 bases at J, with 12 bases between the two ends. Germline-derived CDR1 and CDR2 are SGHTA and FQGNSA. The CDR3, as DNA: TGTGCCAGCAGCTGGTCGGGGGAGGACGAGCAGTACTTC. It codes for CASSWSGEDEQYF.

This clonotype was seen a few times. The chain combines TRBV11-2 with TRBJ2-7, with D tentatively TRBD1 (6 bases). This CDR3 has 15 residues. Between the trimmed V and J ends, which lost 5 bases and 3 bases, there was a span of 17 bases. CDR1 and CDR2 (germline): SGHAT, FQNNGV. CDR3 residues: CASSPLEGTNYEQYF. DNA for the CDR3: TGTGCCAGCAGCCCCCTCGAGGGGACAAACTACGAGCAGTACTTC. Looking up the rest from reference TRBV11-2 and TRBJ2-7 gives the full variable domain: EAGVAQSPRYKIIEKRQSVAFWCNPISGHATLYWYQQILGQGPKLLIQFQNNGVVDDSQLPKDRFSAERLKGVDSTLKIQPAKLEDSAVYLCASSPLEGTNYEQYFGPGTRLTVT.

This clonotype was seen more than once but under ten times. The rearrangement joins TRBV2 to TRBJ2-6; 12 bases are a match to TRBD2. Germline trimming cut 6 bases from V and 12 bases from J; bases unmatched to any gene: 9. Germline CDR1 reads SNHLY; CDR2 reads FYNNEI. The CDR3 is 15 residues long. This chain's CDR3 is CASSIGTSGPPVLTF. The CDR3, as DNA: TGTGCCAGCAGCATCGGGACTAGCGGGCCCCCCGTCCTGACTTTC. The whole variable domain, filled in from reference TRBV2 and TRBJ2-6, reads EPEVTQTPSHQVTQMGQEVILRCVPISNHLYFYWYRQILGQKVEFLVSFYNNEISEKSEIFDDQFSVERPDGSNFTLKIRSTKLEDSAMYFCASSIGTSGPPVLTFGAGSRLTVL.

This clonotype turned up a few times. The chain recombines TRBV10-3 with TRBJ1-1; 7 positions agree with TRBD1. Per germline, CDR1 ENHRY and CDR2 SYGVKD. The CDR3 contains 14 residues. The J segment lost 0 bases and the V segment lost 10 bases, leaving 8 bases of the junction unmatched. CDR3 amino acids: CATLLTGLNTEAFF. CDR3 sequence (DNA): TGTGCCACCTTATTGACAGGGCTGAACACTGAAGCTTTCTTT.

CDR3 in amino acids: CASSGAGHSNQPQHF. The CDR3 DNA reads as TGTGCCAGCAGCGGAGCGGGACACTCTAATCAGCCCCAGCATTTT. The chain links TRBV7-2 to TRBJ1-5; weak D call: TRBD1 (6 bases). V was pared by 5 bases and J by 4 bases, with 15 bases between. The CDR3 is 15 residues long. The germline V gene has CDR1 SGHTA and CDR2 FQGNSA.

This clonotype was counted many times. The chain joins TRBV28 to TRBJ2-3, with D unresolved. The CDR3 extends over 14 amino acids. The V and J ends lost 10 bases and 3 bases respectively, with 17 bases between them. Germline V lookup: CDR1 MDHEN, CDR2 SYDVKM. CDR3 bases: TGTGCCACCGAACAGCGAGGTGTGACAGATACGCAGTATTTT. Its translation: CATEQRGVTDTQYF.

This clonotype was observed a few times. This rearrangement joins TRBV6-5 to TRBJ2-3; 8 nucleotides match TRBD2. This CDR3 is 15 amino acids long. Germline V CDR1 and CDR2: MNHEY, SVGAGI. V was pared by 6 bases and J by 2 bases, with 7 bases of the junction left unmatched. CDR3 sequence reads: CASRRGAGSTDTQYF. CDR3 nucleotide sequence: TGTGCCAGCAGGCGGGGGGCGGGATCCACAGATACGCAGTATTTT.

V and J are TRBV11-2 and TRBJ2-3, with D maybe TRBD2 (5 bases). Germline V gene lookup returns CDR1 SGHAT and CDR2 FQNNGV. The CDR3 consists of 17 residues. V shed 2 bases and J shed 0 bases, with 15 bases lying between them. The CDR3 is CASSLRISAGSTDTQYF. CDR3 DNA: TGTGCCAGCAGCTTAAGGATCAGCGCGGGTAGCACAGATACGCAGTATTTT.